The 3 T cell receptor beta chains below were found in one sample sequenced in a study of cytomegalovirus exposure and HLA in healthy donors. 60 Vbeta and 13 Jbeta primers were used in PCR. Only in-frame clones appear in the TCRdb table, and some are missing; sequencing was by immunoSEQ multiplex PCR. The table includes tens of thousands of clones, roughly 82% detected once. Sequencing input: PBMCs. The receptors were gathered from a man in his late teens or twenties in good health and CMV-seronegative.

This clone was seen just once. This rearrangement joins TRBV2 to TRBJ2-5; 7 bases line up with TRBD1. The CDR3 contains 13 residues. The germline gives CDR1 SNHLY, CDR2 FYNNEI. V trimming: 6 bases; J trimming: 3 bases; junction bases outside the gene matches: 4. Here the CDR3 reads CASSPGQKETQYF. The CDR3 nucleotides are TGTGCCAGCAGCCCGGGACAGAAAGAGACCCAGTACTTC.

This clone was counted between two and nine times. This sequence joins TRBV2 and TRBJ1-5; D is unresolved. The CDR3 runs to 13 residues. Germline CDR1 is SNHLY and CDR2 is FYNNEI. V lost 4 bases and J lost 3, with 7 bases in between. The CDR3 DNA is TGTGCCAGCAGTGGTCAGATCAATCAGCCCCAGCATTTT. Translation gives CASSGQINQPQHF.

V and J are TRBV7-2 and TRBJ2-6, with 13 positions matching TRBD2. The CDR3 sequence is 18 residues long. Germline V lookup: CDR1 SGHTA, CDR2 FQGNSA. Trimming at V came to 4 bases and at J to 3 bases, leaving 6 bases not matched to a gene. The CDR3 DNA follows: TGTGCCAGCAGCTCTCGGACTAGCGGGAGAAATGGGGCCAACGTCCTGACTTTC. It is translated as CASSSRTSGRNGANVLTF.